This record concerns one TCR beta chain sequence. Its cognate antigen is unknown. The data are from a study of T cells in women clearing cervical HPV infection. Findings and caveats of the study: CIN3+ cases had significantly higher TCR richness than controls; evenness did not differ.

Method: immunoSEQ multiplex PCR; TCRdb's copy keeps in-frame clones and lacks some. The sample totals roughly 37,000 clones. MY09/MY11 PCR detected cervical HPV DNA; dot-blot assigned genotypes. The TCR was taken from a woman aged 18 to 75 with a cervical HPV16 infection that either progressed to CIN3+ or cleared (not recorded which). Sequenced material: blood buffy coat.

The covered CDR3 bases are TGTGCCAGCAGCCCCGACAGGTACGAG. Protein: CASSPDRYE. The full CDR3 protein reads CASSPDRYEQYF. The chain is built from TRBV12-3 or TRBV12-4 and TRBJ2-7; TRBD1 might be the D (6 bases). The CDR3 end is not reached by the read, which stops 3 residues before it; the germline J gene fills it in. Trimming shortened V by 6 bases and J by 4 bases, and 10 bases separated the two germline ends. CDR3 size: 12 residues.